The clone carrying this T cell receptor beta chain was counted only a few times. Its antigen remains unknown. The sample originates from a study of early T cells in non-severe SARS-CoV-2 infection. Across the study: Bulk RNA taken from unsorted whole blood was sequenced, leaving chains unpaired. Findings and caveats of the study: VDJdb matching, biased toward anti-spike CD8 responses, missed private and CD4 specificities.

Individual cDNA molecules were tagged with unique molecular identifiers, the study reported. Each CDR3 protein gets one entry after TCRdb re-called the 5' RACE reads with MiXCR. The table shows about 67,000 distinct CDR3 sequences, with more than 9% occurring only once. Source material: whole blood. The TCR sequence derives from an adult who was a healthcare worker with PCR-confirmed SARS-CoV-2 infection or an uninfected control (not recorded which).

The CDR3 bases are TGTGCCAGTTTCGCCCCTGTACTAGCGGGAGGAGAGACCCAGTACTTC. Translation gives CASFAPVLAGGETQYF. The chain employs TRBV2 and TRBJ2-5, with 12 bases lining up with TRBD2. The CDR3 loop spans 16 amino acids. CDR1 and CDR2 from the germline V gene are SNHLY and FYNNEI. J gave up 4 bases and V 9 bases, and 12 bases lay outside the gene matches.